Listed here are 14 T cell receptor beta chains from one sample, sequenced in a study of Ad26.COV2.S vaccination and SARS-CoV-2 variants. Clones were read by immunoSEQ multiplex PCR, and TCRdb kept only the in-frame ones, dropping some. The repertoire holds 350,000 to 550,000 clones, with 89% as singletons. Treatment here: 19 received Ad26.COV2.S at low or high dose, single or two shots; roughly five received placebo; per-sample allocation not given. Sample collection was performed on day 63 after the first vaccine or placebo injection. Sequenced here: peripheral blood, sampled in a trial of Ad26.COV2.S vaccine versus placebo. The receptor set was obtained from a person aged 18-65 years who received the Ad26.COV2.S COVID-19 vaccine or a placebo.

The rearrangement joins TRBV27 to TRBJ1-2; TRBD1 is a possible D gene (5 bases). The CDR3 totals 15 residues. Trimming took off 8 bases at V and 6 bases at J, with 22 bases between the two ends. Germline CDR1 MNHEY, CDR2 SMNVEV (reference sequence). CDR3 in DNA: TGTGCCAGCGGTAGAACCCTGACAGAATTAAATGGCTACACCTTC. Its translation: CASGRTLTELNGYTF.

This chain uses TRBV28 with TRBJ1-6; 8 bases are a match to TRBD1. J lost 8 bases, V lost 7 bases, and 10 bases had no gene match. This CDR3 comprises 15 residues. CDR1 is MDHEN, CDR2 SYDVKM, per germline. CDR3 sequence reads: CASTMTGEWDSPLHF. As DNA, the CDR3 is TGTGCCAGCACCATGACAGGGGAATGGGATTCACCCCTCCACTTT.

V is TRBV7-9 and J is TRBJ1-2, with D unclear. The V end was cut by 1 base, the J end by 7 bases, with 13 bases between. CDR1 and CDR2 from the germline V gene are SEHNR and FQNEAQ (reference sequence). The CDR3 is made up of 14 amino acids. CDR3 in DNA: TGTGCCAGCAGCTTAGTAGCGGGGAATCGTGGCTACACCTTC. This translates into CASSLVAGNRGYTF.

The gene calls are TRBV5-1 and TRBJ1-1; TRBD1 is a possible D gene (5 bases). The germline gives CDR1 SGHRS, CDR2 YFSETQ. V lost 3 bases and J lost 10, with 22 bases in between. There are 15 residues in the CDR3. The CDR3 DNA reads TGCGCCAGCAGCTCCGCCGTCCCGGGACTTTTTCGAGCTTTCTTT. This encodes CASSSAVPGLFRAFF.

In regard to this clone: At the DNA level, this CDR3 is encoded by other sequences in the same sample as well. For the CDR3, the DNA is TGTGCCAGCTCACCACCGGGCGGGGAGACCCAGTACTTC. Translating gives CASSPPGGETQYF. This rearrangement joins TRBV18 to TRBJ2-5, with D possibly TRBD2 on 5 matching bases. Looked up from germline, CDR1 is KGHSH and CDR2 is LQKENI. This CDR3 has 13 amino acids. The V gene lost 0 bases and the J gene lost 5 bases, with 7 bases spanning the gap.

Only a few counts were recorded for this clone. The V call is TRBV5-4, the J call TRBJ1-3; D remains unclear. V lost 0 bases and J lost 1, with 5 bases in between. The CDR3 has 14 residues. CDR1 SGHNT and CDR2 YYREEE come from the germline V gene (reference sequence). CDR3 in DNA: TGTGCCAGCAGCTTGGACTTTTCTGGAAACACCATATATTTT. Its protein is CASSLDFSGNTIYF.

The J gene is TRBJ2-5, the V gene TRBV11-3; 8 bases are a match to TRBD1. The junction had 3 bases not matched to a gene; V was cut back by 5 bases and J by 4 bases. The germline CDR1 and CDR2 sequences are SGHNT and YENEEA. The CDR3 is 13 residues long. CDR3 bases: TGTGCCAGCAGCGCCGACAGGGGAGAGACCCAGTACTTC. Residues: CASSADRGETQYF.

V is TRBV3-1 (or the pseudogene TRBV3-2) and J is TRBJ2-7; 12 nucleotides align to TRBD1. CDR1 is LGHDT and CDR2 is YNNKEL in the germline V gene (reference sequence). The ends lost 2 bases at V and 5 bases at J; junction bases unmatched: 4. CDR3 length: 15 residues. The CDR3 protein is CASSQPGTGGHEQYF. The CDR3 DNA is TGTGCCAGCAGCCAACCCGGGACAGGGGGCCACGAGCAGTACTTC.

The chain joins TRBV5-1 to TRBJ1-6; no reliable D call. Germline V CDR1 and CDR2: SGHRS, YFSETQ. The CDR3 contains 15 residues. Deletions cut 1 base from V and 6 bases from J, with 11 bases between. CDR3 sequence: CASSLSRPSNSPLHF. The CDR3 DNA reads as TGCGCCAGCAGCTTGTCAAGGCCGTCTAATTCACCCCTCCACTTT.

The V call is TRBV5-3, the J call TRBJ2-7, with no clear D. TRBV5-3 is known as an ORF, though its function is uncertain. Trimming took off 1 base at V and 3 bases at J, with 5 bases between the two ends. The CDR3 is 12 residues long. Written as DNA, the CDR3 is TGTGCCAGAAGCTTGTTCAGCTACGAGCAGTACGTC. It yields the protein CARSLFSYEQYV.

This rearrangement joins TRBV19 to TRBJ2-5; 12 bases are shared with TRBD1. Germline CDR1 is LNHDA and CDR2 is SQIVND (reference sequence). V shed 4 bases and J 5 bases; nucleotides not matched to a gene: 5. The CDR3 runs 15 residues. Here the CDR3 reads CASSTGTGGTETQYF. In DNA form, the CDR3 reads TGTGCCAGTAGTACCGGGACAGGGGGCACGGAGACCCAGTACTTC. Full variable domain (outside the CDR3, taken from reference TRBV19 and TRBJ2-5): DGGITQSPKYLFRKEGQNVTLSCEQNLNHDAMYWYRQDPGQGLRLIYYSQIVNDFQKGDIAEGYSVSREKKESFPLTVTSAQKNPTAFYLCASSTGTGGTETQYFGPGTRLLVL.

The rearrangement joins TRBV7-9 to TRBJ2-4; D ambiguous. Trimming stripped 3 bases from V and 3 bases from J, with 12 bases between. The CDR3 length is 15 residues. Per the germline V gene, CDR1 is SEHNR and CDR2 is FQNEAQ (reference sequence). The CDR3: CASSFSIWDKNIQYF. The CDR3 DNA sequence: TGTGCCAGCAGCTTCAGTATCTGGGACAAAAACATTCAGTACTTC.

The gene calls are TRBV7-9 and TRBJ2-5, with D perhaps being TRBD1 or TRBD2 (5 bases each). The germline CDR1 and CDR2 sequences are SEHNR and FQNEAQ (reference sequence). The CDR3 sequence is 15 residues long. Deletions cut 5 bases from V and 13 bases from J, with 26 bases between. CDR3 nucleotides: TGTGCCAGCAGCCAAAGGGACCCCATAACACACCCCTCGTACTTC. It translates to CASSQRDPITHPSYF.

The chain recombines TRBV5-1 with TRBJ2-3; tentatively, D is TRBD2 (5 bases). CDR1 is SGHRS and CDR2 is YFSETQ in the germline V gene. CDR3 length equals 15 residues. Trimming took off 0 bases at V and 4 bases at J, with 12 bases between the two ends. The CDR3 DNA sequence: TGCGCCAGCAGCTTGGCCAGTCACGGGGCAGATACGCAGTATTTT. It translates to CASSLASHGADTQYF.